The 18 T cell receptor beta chains presented below share a single source sample, sequenced in a study of beta chain features in type 1 diabetes (dated by TCRdb to the late 2010s). Here is what the overall study found, with its caveats: A moderate but significant shortening of TCRB CDR3 length was observed in type 1 diabetes patients in all four CD4+ subsets.

Library creation used the immunoSEQ multiplex PCR assay. The High Capacity cDNA Reverse Transcription Kit was used to reverse transcribe all of the isolated RNA, meaning that expressed TCRB transcripts were what got sequenced. Sourced from immuneACCESS, this table was stored by TCRdb with only in-frame sequences that have V and J called. A share of the clones is absent; for the studies checked, an unresolved V gene accounts for under half, and the remainder has no known explanation. This sample lists more than 550,000 clones; 11% to 15% were detected once. Nearly 0.04% of the sample lies in the top ten. These TCRs' antigens remain unknown. The specimen sequenced was naive CD4+ T cells from blood. This sample's cell subset or site label indicates: true naive CD4+ T cells. The source is a man between 18 and 29 years old with type 1 diabetes.

The chain couples TRBV29-1 to TRBJ2-5; the D gene is possibly TRBD1 (7 bases). V lost 6 bases and J 3 bases, leaving 17 bases between the germline ends. This CDR3 comprises 14 residues. CDR1 is SQVTM, CDR2 ANQGSEA, per germline. The CDR3 loop reads CSVLDPGGKETQYF. CDR3 coding DNA: TGCAGCGTGCTTGATCCAGGGGGGAAAGAGACCCAGTACTTC.

This clone was seen a few times. V is TRBV18 and J is TRBJ2-7; D is ambiguous. The V end was cut by 6 bases, the J end by 7 bases, with 10 bases between. Germline V CDR1 and CDR2: KGHSH, LQKENI. This CDR3 region has 11 residues. CDR3 DNA sequence: TGTGCCAGCTCCCCCGCGGAGGAGCAGTACTTC. It specifies CASSPAEEQYF.

V usage is TRBV9 and J usage is TRBJ2-5; TRBD2 matches 10 bases. Germline values: CDR1 SGDLS, CDR2 YYNGEE. The CDR3 has 15 residues. Trimming removed 2 bases from V and 0 bases from J; junction bases left unmatched: 1. In DNA form, the CDR3 reads TGTGCCAGCAGCGTTAGCGGGAGGCACCAAGAGACCCAGTACTTC. Translated, it gives CASSVSGRHQETQYF.

In this sample, this clone turned up a few times. The chain employs TRBV6-6 and TRBJ2-1, with 8 bases lining up with TRBD1. Germline V gene lookup returns CDR1 MNHNY and CDR2 SVGAGI (reference sequence). This CDR3 region has 14 residues. Losses at the gene ends were 6 bases for V and 7 bases for J; bases not matched to a gene: 8. Written as DNA, the CDR3 is TGTGCCAGCAGAGACACAGGGGGTGGTAATGAGCAGTTCTTC. It translates to CASRDTGGGNEQFF.

The chain employs TRBV30 and TRBJ2-2, with 10 nucleotides matching TRBD1. Trimming at V came to 5 bases and at J to 4 bases, leaving 1 base not matched to a gene. The CDR3 consists of 13 residues. Per germline, CDR1 GTSNPN and CDR2 SVGIG (reference sequence). The CDR3: CAWDRGPTGELFF. Here the CDR3 DNA reads TGTGCCTGGGACAGGGGGCCCACCGGGGAGCTGTTTTTT.

In this sample, this clone turned up a few times. The chain recombines TRBV29-1 with TRBJ2-1; 11 bases match TRBD2. Germline assignment: CDR1 SQVTM and CDR2 ANQGSEA. Trimming removed 5 bases from V and 9 bases from J; junction bases left unmatched: 9. The CDR3 sequence is 14 residues long. The CDR3 region is CSVTRLAGTPEQFF. The CDR3, as DNA: TGCAGCGTTACGAGACTAGCGGGAACGCCTGAGCAGTTCTTC.

The CDR3 here is CASSKGQARRSADTQYF. Here the CDR3 DNA reads TGTGCCAGCAGCAAGGGACAGGCACGTCGGTCAGCAGATACGCAGTATTTT. The chain has TRBV14 and TRBJ2-3; 8 bases agree with TRBD1. V was pared by 5 bases and J by 4 bases, with 14 bases of the junction left unmatched. The CDR3 runs 17 residues. Germline V gives CDR1 SGHDN, CDR2 FVKESK.

The genes are TRBV10-3 and TRBJ1-2, with D hard to call. Trimming left V 0 bases short and J 8 bases short, with 4 bases between. The CDR3 has 11 amino acids. Germline V gene sequence: CDR1 ENHRY, CDR2 SYGVKD. The CDR3 nucleotides read TGTGCCATCAGTGAGTCGTTGGGCTACACCTTC. It codes for CAISESLGYTF.

The V and J genes are TRBV19 and TRBJ1-4, with no clear D. CDR3 size: 14 residues. Germline V gives CDR1 LNHDA, CDR2 SQIVND (reference sequence). The germline V and J ends were trimmed by 6 bases and 0 bases, with 8 bases remaining between them. CDR3 nucleotide sequence: TGTGCCAGTAGCATGAGACCAACTAATGAAAAACTGTTTTTT. It translates to CASSMRPTNEKLFF. The full variable domain, in which reference TRBV19 and TRBJ1-4 provide the parts outside the CDR3, is DGGITQSPKYLFRKEGQNVTLSCEQNLNHDAMYWYRQDPGQGLRLIYYSQIVNDFQKGDIAEGYSVSREKKESFPLTVTSAQKNPTAFYLCASSMRPTNEKLFFGSGTQLSVL.

This clone was found a few times. The chain is built from TRBV4-3 and TRBJ1-2; possibly TRBD1 for D (5 bases). V was clipped by 0 bases and J by 3 bases, with 11 bases between them. CDR3 length: 15 amino acids. The germline V gene encodes CDR1 LGHNA and CDR2 YSLEER. CDR3 in DNA: TGCGCCAGCAGCCAAGAATGGCAGGGATACTATGGCTACACCTTC. Translating it yields CASSQEWQGYYGYTF.

The chain uses TRBV28 and TRBJ2-7; D is ambiguous. The CDR3 covers 12 residues. Germline-derived CDR1 and CDR2 are MDHEN and SYDVKM. Between the trimmed V and J ends, which lost 6 bases and 3 bases, there was a span of 9 bases. The CDR3 is CASRMTHYEQYF. The DNA for the CDR3 is TGTGCCAGCAGGATGACACACTACGAGCAGTACTTC.

J is TRBJ2-2 and V is TRBV5-6; D might be TRBD1 or TRBD2, each matching 6 bases. CDR1 SGHDT and CDR2 YYEEEE come from the germline V gene. This CDR3 spans 15 amino acids. The V end was cut by 4 bases, the J end by 6 bases, with 16 bases between. DNA of the CDR3: TGTGCCAGCAGCGGTTACAGGGAGGATCCCGGGGAGCTGTTTTTT. It yields the protein CASSGYREDPGELFF.

The V and J genes are TRBV7-2 and TRBJ2-7; maybe TRBD2 (6 bases). Germline CDR1 SGHTA, CDR2 FQGNSA. This CDR3 region has 15 residues. Deletions cut 1 base from V and 0 bases from J, with 10 bases between. CDR3 nucleotide sequence: TGTGCCAGCAGCTTAGACCTCGGGGGCTCCTACGAGCAGTACTTC. Encoded protein: CASSLDLGGSYEQYF.

This clone has a handful of counts. This chain joins TRBV20-1 and TRBJ2-1; D ambiguous. This CDR3 has 11 amino acids. With 3 bases removed from V and 3 bases from J, the gap between germline ends came to 3 bases. Germline CDR1 and CDR2: DFQATT and SNEGSKA (reference sequence). DNA for the CDR3: TGCAGTGCTAGGCACTACAATGAGCAGTTCTTC. Translating it yields CSARHYNEQFF.

This clone showed up just a few times. J is TRBJ2-3 and V is TRBV27; 7 nucleotides match TRBD2. J was trimmed by 4 bases and V by 7 bases; bases with no gene match: 14. The CDR3 extends over 16 amino acids. The germline CDR1 and CDR2 sequences are MNHEY and SMNVEV (reference sequence). For the CDR3, the DNA is TGTGCCAGCAACCCCTGGGGGGAGGGGTCATCAGATACGCAGTATTTT. Encoded protein: CASNPWGEGSSDTQYF.

This clone was seen only a few times. The chain has TRBV9 and TRBJ1-1; a possible D gene is TRBD1 (5 bases). V was cut by 4 bases and J by 4 bases, with 17 bases left in between. There are 15 residues in the CDR3. Germline V CDR1 and CDR2: SGDLS, YYNGEE. This CDR3 is CASSFGGNLGTEAFF. Written as DNA, the CDR3 is TGTGCCAGCAGCTTTGGGGGGAATTTGGGCACTGAAGCTTTCTTT.

V usage is TRBV11-2 and J usage is TRBJ2-5; 7 positions match TRBD1. V lost 2 bases and J lost 5; bases outside the gene matches: 8. There are 15 residues in the CDR3. Germline CDR1 and CDR2: SGHAT and FQNNGV. CDR3 sequence (DNA): TGTGCCAGCAGCTTACGGGACAGCTTAGGGGAGACCCAGTACTTC. The encoded protein is CASSLRDSLGETQYF. Full variable domain (remainder filled in from reference TRBV11-2 and TRBJ2-5): EAGVAQSPRYKIIEKRQSVAFWCNPISGHATLYWYQQILGQGPKLLIQFQNNGVVDDSQLPKDRFSAERLKGVDSTLKIQPAKLEDSAVYLCASSLRDSLGETQYFGPGTRLLVL.

This chain joins TRBV15 and TRBJ1-1; D call uncertain. Deletions cut 2 bases from V and 6 bases from J, with 16 bases between. Germline values: CDR1 LNHNV, CDR2 YYDKDF (reference sequence). The CDR3 has 15 residues. CDR3 sequence: CATSRSSGGRSEAFF. Written as DNA, the CDR3 is TGTGCCACCAGCAGATCCTCGGGAGGGAGGTCTGAAGCTTTCTTT.